This T cell receptor (beta chain) was recovered during a study of T cell responses to AZD1222 COVID-19 vaccine. Study results and caveats: Every sample of the repertoires postdated the peak T cell response. Spike-specific TCRs gained breadth and depth after people received two AZD1222 doses. Baseline antibody screening turned up just six or seven seropositive AZD1222 recipients.

Assay used: immunoSEQ multiplex PCR; TCRdb lists only in-frame clones, some missing. The data contain 55,000 to 65,000 clones, about 87% of them singletons. A remark on this clone: Its antigen remains unknown.

Trimming removed 6 bases from V and 3 bases from J; junction bases left unmatched: 1. The germline V gene has CDR1 MNHEY and CDR2 SVGAGI. The CDR3 loop spans 12 amino acids. The source material was peripheral blood, sampled on day 0 of AZD1222 vaccination. This rearrangement joins TRBV6-5 to TRBJ2-7, with 8 bases fitting TRBD1. The sequence was collected from an adult in good health. The CDR3, as DNA: TGTGCCAGCAGCGGACAGGGCTACGAGCAGTACTTC. Protein: CASSGQGYEQYF.